The entry below gives a single T cell receptor (beta chain) sequence along with its context. The antigen remains unidentified. Method: immunoSEQ multiplex PCR; TCRdb's copy keeps in-frame clones and lacks some. The sample lists 60,000 to 85,000 clones, 75% to 90% occurring once. The data were obtained in a study of OX40 agonist ivuxolimab in advanced cancers. Across the study: Participants averaged approximately 61 years of age (range about 23 to 80) and were over 75% male.

Study observations and caveats: Partial responders receiving 0.1-3.0 mg/kg showed among the lowest clonal expansion.

Trimming shortened V by 4 bases and J by 2 bases, and 2 bases separated the two germline ends. Germline V gene lookup returns CDR1 SGHAT and CDR2 FQDESV (reference sequence). This CDR3 region has 11 residues. The receptor was isolated from an adult with an advanced solid tumor such as melanoma, head and neck, liver or kidney cancer. This chain joins TRBV11-1 and TRBJ2-5; no reliable D call. This material consisted of CD4+ or CD8+ T cells sorted from blood, taken in a trial of the OX40 agonist ivuxolimab. As DNA, the CDR3 is TGTGCCAGCAGCTCGCAAGAGACCCAGTACTTC. The encoded protein is CASSSQETQYF.